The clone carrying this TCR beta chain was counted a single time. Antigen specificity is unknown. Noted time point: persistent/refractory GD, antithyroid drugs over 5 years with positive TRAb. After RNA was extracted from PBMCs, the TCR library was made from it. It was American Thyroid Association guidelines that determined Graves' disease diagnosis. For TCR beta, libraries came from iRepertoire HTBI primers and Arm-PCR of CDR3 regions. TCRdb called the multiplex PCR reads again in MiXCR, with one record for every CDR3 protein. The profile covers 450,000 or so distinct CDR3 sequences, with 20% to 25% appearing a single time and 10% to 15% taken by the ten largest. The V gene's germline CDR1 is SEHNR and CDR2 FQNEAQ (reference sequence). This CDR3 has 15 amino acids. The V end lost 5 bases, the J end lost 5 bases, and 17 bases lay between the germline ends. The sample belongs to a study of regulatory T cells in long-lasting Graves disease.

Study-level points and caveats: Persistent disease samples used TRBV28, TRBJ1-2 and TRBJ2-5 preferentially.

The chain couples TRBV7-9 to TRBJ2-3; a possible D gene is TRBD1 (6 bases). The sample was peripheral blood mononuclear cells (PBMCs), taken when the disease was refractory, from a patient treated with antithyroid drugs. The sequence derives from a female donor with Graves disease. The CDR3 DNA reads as TGTGCCAGCAGCCCCGGAACAGGGACGGTAGATACGCAGTATTTT. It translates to CASSPGTGTVDTQYF. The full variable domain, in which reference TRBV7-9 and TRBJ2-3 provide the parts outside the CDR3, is DTGVSQNPRHKITKRGQNVTFRCDPISEHNRLYWYRQTLGQGPEFLTYFQNEAQLEKSRLLSDRFSAERPKGSFSTLEIQRTEQGDSAMYLCASSPGTGTVDTQYFGPGTRLTVL.